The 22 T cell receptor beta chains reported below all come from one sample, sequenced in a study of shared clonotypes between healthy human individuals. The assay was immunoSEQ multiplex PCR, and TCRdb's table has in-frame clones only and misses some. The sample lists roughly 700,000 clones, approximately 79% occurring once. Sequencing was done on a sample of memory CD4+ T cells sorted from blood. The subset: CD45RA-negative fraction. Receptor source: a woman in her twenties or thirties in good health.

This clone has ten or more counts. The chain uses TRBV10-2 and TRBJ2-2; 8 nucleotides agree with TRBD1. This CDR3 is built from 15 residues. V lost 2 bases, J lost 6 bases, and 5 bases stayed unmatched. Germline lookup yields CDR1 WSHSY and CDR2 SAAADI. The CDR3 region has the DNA TGCGCCAGCAGTGAGCCAGGGGGCGTATCCGGGGAGCTGTTTTTT. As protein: CASSEPGGVSGELFF.

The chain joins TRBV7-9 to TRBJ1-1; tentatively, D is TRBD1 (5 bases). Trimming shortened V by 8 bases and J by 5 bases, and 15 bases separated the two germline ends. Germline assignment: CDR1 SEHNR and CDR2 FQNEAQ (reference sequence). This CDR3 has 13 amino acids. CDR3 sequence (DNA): TGTGCCAGCTGGCTGGGGGGGGGAACTGAAGCTTTCTTT. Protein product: CASWLGGGTEAFF.

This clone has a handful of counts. The CDR3 sequence is CASSPRGGGGTGELFF. CDR3 DNA: TGTGCCAGCAGTCCCCGGGGGGGAGGTGGTACCGGGGAGCTGTTTTTT. This sequence joins TRBV6-4 and TRBJ2-2, with 8 bases identical to TRBD2. CDR1 and CDR2 from the germline V gene are MRHNA and SNTAGT. CDR3 length: 16 amino acids. V was pared by 5 bases and J by 5 bases, with 10 bases of the junction left unmatched.

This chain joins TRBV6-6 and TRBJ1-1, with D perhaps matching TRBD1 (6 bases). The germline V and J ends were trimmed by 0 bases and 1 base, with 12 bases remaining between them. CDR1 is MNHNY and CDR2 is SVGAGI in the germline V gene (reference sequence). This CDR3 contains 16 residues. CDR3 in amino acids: CASSYSTGTKNTEAFF. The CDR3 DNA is TGTGCCAGCAGTTACTCGACAGGTACTAAGAACACTGAAGCTTTCTTT.

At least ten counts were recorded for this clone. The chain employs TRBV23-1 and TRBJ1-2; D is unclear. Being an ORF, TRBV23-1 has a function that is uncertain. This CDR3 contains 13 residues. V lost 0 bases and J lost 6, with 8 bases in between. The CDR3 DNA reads TGCGCCAGCAGTCAATCACGAGGGCATGGCTACACCTTC. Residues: CASSQSRGHGYTF.

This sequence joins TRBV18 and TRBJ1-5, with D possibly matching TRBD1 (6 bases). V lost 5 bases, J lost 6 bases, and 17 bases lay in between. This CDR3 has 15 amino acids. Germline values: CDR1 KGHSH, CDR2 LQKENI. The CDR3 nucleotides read TGTGCCAGCTCAGCACAGGGCCCGGGGGTTCAGCCCCAGCATTTT. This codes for CASSAQGPGVQPQHF. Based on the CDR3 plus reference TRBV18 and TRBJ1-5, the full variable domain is NAGVMQNPRHLVRRRGQEARLRCSPMKGHSHVYWYRQLPEEGLKFMVYLQKENIIDESGMPKERFSAEFPKEGPSILRIQQVVRGDSAAYFCASSAQGPGVQPQHFGDGTRLSIL.

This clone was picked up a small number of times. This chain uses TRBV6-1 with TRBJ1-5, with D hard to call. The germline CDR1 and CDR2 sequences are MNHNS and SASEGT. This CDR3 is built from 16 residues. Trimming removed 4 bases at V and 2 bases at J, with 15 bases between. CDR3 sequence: CASSAAFGQGNQPQHF. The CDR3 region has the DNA TGTGCCAGCAGTGCGGCGTTTGGGCAAGGCAATCAGCCCCAGCATTTT.

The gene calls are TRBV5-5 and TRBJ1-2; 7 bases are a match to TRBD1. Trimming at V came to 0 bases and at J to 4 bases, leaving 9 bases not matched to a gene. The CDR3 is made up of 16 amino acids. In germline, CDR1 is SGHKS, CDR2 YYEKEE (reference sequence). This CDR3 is CASSLARGRNFYGYTF. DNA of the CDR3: TGTGCCAGCAGCTTGGCTAGGGGGCGGAATTTCTATGGCTACACCTTC.

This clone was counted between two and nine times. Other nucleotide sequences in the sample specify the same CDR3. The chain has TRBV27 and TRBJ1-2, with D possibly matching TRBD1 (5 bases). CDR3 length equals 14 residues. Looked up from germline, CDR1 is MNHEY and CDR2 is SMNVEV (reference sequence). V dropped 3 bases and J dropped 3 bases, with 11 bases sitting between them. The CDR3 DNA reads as TGTGCCAGCAGTTTTGGGCAGGGAGACTATGGCTACACCTTC. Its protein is CASSFGQGDYGYTF.

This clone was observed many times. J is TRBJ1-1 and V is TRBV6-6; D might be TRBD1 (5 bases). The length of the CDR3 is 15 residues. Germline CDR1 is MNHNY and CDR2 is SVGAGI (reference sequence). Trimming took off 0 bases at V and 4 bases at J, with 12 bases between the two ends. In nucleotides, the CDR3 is TGTGCCAGCAGTTACTCGATGCGGGGGGGCACTGAAGCTTTCTTT. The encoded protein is CASSYSMRGGTEAFF.

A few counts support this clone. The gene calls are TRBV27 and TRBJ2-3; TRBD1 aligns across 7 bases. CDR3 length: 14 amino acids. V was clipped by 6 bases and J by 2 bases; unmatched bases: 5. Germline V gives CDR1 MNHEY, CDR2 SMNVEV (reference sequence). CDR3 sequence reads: CASSNRGNTDTQYF. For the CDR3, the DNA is TGTGCCAGCAGCAACAGGGGAAACACAGATACGCAGTATTTT.

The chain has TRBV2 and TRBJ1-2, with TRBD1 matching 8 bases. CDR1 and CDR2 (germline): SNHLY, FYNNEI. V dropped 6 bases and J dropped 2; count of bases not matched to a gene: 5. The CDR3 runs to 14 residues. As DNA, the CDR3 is TGTGCCAGCAGGGAGGACAGGGCGAACTATGGCTACACCTTC. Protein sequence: CASREDRANYGYTF.

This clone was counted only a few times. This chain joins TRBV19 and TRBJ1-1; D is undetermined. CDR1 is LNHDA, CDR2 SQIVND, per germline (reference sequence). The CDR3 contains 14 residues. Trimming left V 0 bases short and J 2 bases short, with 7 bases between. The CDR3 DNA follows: TGTGCCAGTAGTATAGAGGGTGTCAACACTGAAGCTTTCTTT. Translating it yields CASSIEGVNTEAFF.

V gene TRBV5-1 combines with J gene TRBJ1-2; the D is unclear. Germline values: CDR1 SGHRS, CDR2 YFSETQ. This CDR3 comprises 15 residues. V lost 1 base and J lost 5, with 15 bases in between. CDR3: CASSLSPTQGYGYTF. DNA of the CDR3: TGCGCCAGCAGCTTGTCTCCGACTCAAGGGTATGGCTACACCTTC.

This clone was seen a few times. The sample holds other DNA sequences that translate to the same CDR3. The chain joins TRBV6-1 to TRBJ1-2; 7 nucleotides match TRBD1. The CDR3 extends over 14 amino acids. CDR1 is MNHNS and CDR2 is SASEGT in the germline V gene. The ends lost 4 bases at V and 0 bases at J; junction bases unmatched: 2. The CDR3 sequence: CASSATGTNYGYTF. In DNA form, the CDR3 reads TGTGCCAGCAGTGCGACAGGGACTAACTATGGCTACACCTTC.

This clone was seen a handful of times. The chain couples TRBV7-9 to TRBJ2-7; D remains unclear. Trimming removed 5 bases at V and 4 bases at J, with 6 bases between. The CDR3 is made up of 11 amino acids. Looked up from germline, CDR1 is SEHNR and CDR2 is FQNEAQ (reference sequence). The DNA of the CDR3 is TGTGCCAGCAGCAATCATTACGAGCAGTACTTC. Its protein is CASSNHYEQYF.

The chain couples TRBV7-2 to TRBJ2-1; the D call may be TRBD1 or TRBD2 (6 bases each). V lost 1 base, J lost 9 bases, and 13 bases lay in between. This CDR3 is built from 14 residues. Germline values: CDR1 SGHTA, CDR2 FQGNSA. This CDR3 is CASSLGLGGGEQFF. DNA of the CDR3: TGTGCCAGCAGCTTAGGACTGGGGGGCGGTGAGCAGTTCTTC.

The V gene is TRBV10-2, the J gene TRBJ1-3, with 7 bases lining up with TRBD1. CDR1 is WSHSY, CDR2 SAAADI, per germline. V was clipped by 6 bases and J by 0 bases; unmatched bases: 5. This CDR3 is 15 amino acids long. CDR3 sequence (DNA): TGCGCCAGCAGCGGGACAGCCTACTCTGGAAACACCATATATTTT. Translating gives CASSGTAYSGNTIYF.

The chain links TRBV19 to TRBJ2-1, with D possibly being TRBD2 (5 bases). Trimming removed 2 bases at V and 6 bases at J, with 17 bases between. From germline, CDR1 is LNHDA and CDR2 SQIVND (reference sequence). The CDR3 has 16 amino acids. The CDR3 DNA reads TGTGCCAGTAGTATACTCGATACTAACGGGATCAATGAGCAGTTCTTC. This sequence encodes CASSILDTNGINEQFF.

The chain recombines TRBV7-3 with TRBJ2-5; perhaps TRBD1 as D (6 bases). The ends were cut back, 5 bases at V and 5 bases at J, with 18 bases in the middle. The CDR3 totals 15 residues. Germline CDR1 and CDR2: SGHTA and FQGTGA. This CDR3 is CASSPGVGQGETQYF. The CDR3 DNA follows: TGTGCCAGCAGCCCAGGGGTCGGGCAGGGTGAGACCCAGTACTTC.

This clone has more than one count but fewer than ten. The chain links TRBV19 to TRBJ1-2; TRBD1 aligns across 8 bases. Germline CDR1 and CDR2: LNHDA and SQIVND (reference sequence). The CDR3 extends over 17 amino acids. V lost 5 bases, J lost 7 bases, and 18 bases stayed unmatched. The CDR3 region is CASSPPTSTGAPTGYTF. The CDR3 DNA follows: TGTGCCAGTAGTCCCCCGACCTCGACAGGGGCCCCCACTGGCTACACCTTC. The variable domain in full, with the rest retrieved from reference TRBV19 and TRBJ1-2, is DGGITQSPKYLFRKEGQNVTLSCEQNLNHDAMYWYRQDPGQGLRLIYYSQIVNDFQKGDIAEGYSVSREKKESFPLTVTSAQKNPTAFYLCASSPPTSTGAPTGYTFGSGTRLTVV.

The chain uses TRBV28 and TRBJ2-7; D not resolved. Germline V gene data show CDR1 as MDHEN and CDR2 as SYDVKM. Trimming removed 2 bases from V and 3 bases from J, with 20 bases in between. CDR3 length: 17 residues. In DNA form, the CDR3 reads TGTGCCAGCAGTTTAGTCTCAGGTGGGCCCGCGAGCTACGAGCAGTACTTC. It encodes CASSLVSGGPASYEQYF.